This is a list of T cell receptor beta chains from one sample in a study of metastatic and nonmetastatic thyroid tumors. TCRdb re-called clones from the PCR reads using MiXCR. In the table there are some 19,000 clones, 25% to 30% of which are singletons. The sample consisted of tumor tissue. The receptors originated from a female donor with papillary thyroid cancer or a benign thyroid nodule (not recorded which). Some clones in this sample may be carry-over from other donors' samples. The CDR3 runs from the conserved cysteine through the conserved F or W. The D gene is left open where the match is weak. Rows may omit the clone size; those that give it use once, few, many or a size class.

CASSDRGQGDNQPQHF	TGTGCCAGCAGTGATAGGGGACAGGGGGACAATCAGCCCCAGCATTTT	TRBD1	NA	TRBJ1-5	16	TRBV6-1
CSARGGQGLLF	TGCAGTGCTAGGGGGGGGCAGGGGCTCCTCTTC	NA	many	TRBJ2-7	11	TRBV20-1
CASSLGIGRSETQYF	TGTGCCAGCAGCTTGGGTATTGGTAGGTCAGAGACCCAGTACTTC	NA	many	TRBJ2-5	15	TRBV5-5
CASSSGGSSYEQYF	TGTGCCAGCAGCTCGGGGGGGAGCTCCTACGAGCAGTACTTC	TRBD2	medium-sized	TRBJ2-7	14	TRBV11-2
CASSPQLGGDYGYTF	TGTGCCAGCAGTCCCCAGCTAGGGGGTGACTATGGCTACACCTTC	NA	NA	TRBJ1-2	15	TRBV27
CASSLGGTSLSEQYF	TGCGCCAGCAGCTTGGGGGGGACTAGTTTGTCCGAGCAGTACTTC	TRBD2	NA	TRBJ2-7	15	TRBV5-1
CASSPRTGVNYGYTF	TGTGCCAGCAGCCCGAGGACAGGGGTGAATTATGGCTACACCTTC	TRBD1	few	TRBJ1-2	15	TRBV7-8
CASSEGTSGEIYEQYF	TGTGCCAGCAGTGAAGGGACTAGCGGGGAAATCTACGAGCAGTACTTC	TRBD2	NA	TRBJ2-7	16	TRBV2
CASSIDPSGNTEAFF	TGTGCCAGTAGTATAGATCCCTCGGGGAACACTGAAGCTTTCTTT	NA	medium-sized	TRBJ1-1	15	TRBV19
CASSIPRGTDTEAFF	TGTGCCAGCAGTATCCCCAGGGGAACGGACACTGAAGCTTTCTTT	NA	medium-sized	TRBJ1-1	15	TRBV28
CASRRSGANVLTF	TGTGCCAGCAGACGATCTGGGGCCAACGTCCTGACTTTC	NA	few	TRBJ2-6	13	TRBV6-1
CASSPLAGVYNEQFF	TGTGCCAGCAGCCCATTAGCGGGAGTCTACAATGAGCAGTTCTTC	TRBD2	few	TRBJ2-1	15	TRBV7-3
CSVAEGATGYGYTF	TGCAGCGTTGCTGAGGGGGCCACCGGCTATGGCTACACCTTC	TRBD1	few	TRBJ1-2	14	TRBV29-1
CASSLGGNTEAFF	TGTGCCAGCAGCTTGGGAGGGAACACTGAAGCTTTCTTT	NA	medium-sized	TRBJ1-1	13	TRBV5-8
CASSLILRGTGILNYEQYF	TGTGCCAGCAGTTTAATACTCAGGGGGACAGGCATCCTCAACTACGAGCAGTACTTC	TRBD1	few	TRBJ2-7	19	TRBV28
CASSLETSGYTF	TGTGCCAGCAGTTTGGAGACTAGCGGCTACACCTTC	NA	NA	TRBJ1-2	12	TRBV12-3/TRBV12-4
CASSVGLRDEQFF	TGTGCCAGCAGTGTGGGACTTAGAGATGAGCAGTTCTTC	NA	medium-sized	TRBJ2-1	13	TRBV6-2/TRBV6-3
CASKDRGLRDTEAFF	TGCGCCAGCAAGGACAGGGGGCTTAGGGACACTGAAGCTTTCTTT	TRBD1	NA	TRBJ1-1	15	TRBV4-3
CASSPPTGELFF	TGTGCCAGCAGTCCCCCCACCGGGGAGCTGTTTTTT	NA	NA	TRBJ2-2	12	TRBV27
CASSGGSVPNQPQHF	TGTGCCAGCAGTGGGGGATCAGTTCCCAATCAGCCCCAGCATTTT	NA	few	TRBJ1-5	15	TRBV6-1
CASRILFGELFF	TGTGCCAGCAGAATTCTGTTCGGGGAGCTGTTTTTT	NA	NA	TRBJ2-2	12	TRBV13
CSASFLLVVGGTQYF	TGCAGTGCTAGCTTCCTACTAGTCGTAGGTGGGACCCAGTACTTC	NA	many	TRBJ2-5	15	TRBV20-1
CSVQDSNYGYTF	TGCAGTGTACAGGACTCTAACTATGGCTACACCTTC	NA	medium-sized	TRBJ1-2	12	TRBV20-1
CASKYLGNTEAFF	TGTGCCAGTAAATACTTGGGGAACACTGAAGCTTTCTTT	NA	NA	TRBJ1-1	13	TRBV6-1
CSAREAIAYEQYF	TGCAGTGCTAGAGAAGCGATCGCCTACGAGCAGTACTTC	NA	NA	TRBJ2-7	13	TRBV20-1
CASSPDRGIYGYTF	TGTGCCAGCTCACCTGACAGGGGGATCTATGGCTACACCTTC	TRBD1	NA	TRBJ1-2	14	TRBV18
CAISTSGDEQFF	TGTGCCATCAGTACGAGCGGGGATGAGCAGTTCTTC	TRBD2	few	TRBJ2-1	12	TRBV10-3
CASSLPPRPSPTDTQYF	TGTGCCAGCAGCTTACCCCCCCGCCCCAGTCCCACAGATACGCAGTATTTT	NA	many	TRBJ2-3	17	TRBV7-9
CASSPFFSGNTIYF	TGTGCCAGCAGCCCCTTCTTTTCTGGAAACACCATATATTTT	NA	NA	TRBJ1-3	14	TRBV11-3
CAIGSETSGDEQFF	TGTGCCATCGGTTCGGAAACTAGCGGGGATGAGCAGTTCTTC	TRBD2	few	TRBJ2-1	14	TRBV10-3
CASSLSNIGNQPQHF	TGTGCCAGTAGTCTTAGCAATATCGGCAATCAGCCCCAGCATTTT	NA	few	TRBJ1-5	15	TRBV19
CASSLPSGSSYNEQFF	TGCGCCAGCAGCTTGCCCAGCGGGAGTTCCTACAATGAGCAGTTCTTC	TRBD2	NA	TRBJ2-1	16	TRBV5-1
CSAREGTESSYEQYF	TGCAGTGCTAGAGAAGGGACAGAGAGCTCCTACGAGCAGTACTTC	TRBD1	once	TRBJ2-7	15	TRBV20-1
CARRASGQEYTGDEKLFF	TGTGCCAGGCGGGCTTCGGGACAGGAATATACTGGGGATGAAAAACTGTTTTTT	TRBD1	NA	TRBJ1-4	18	TRBV19
CASSLGGSEALF	TGCGCCAGCAGCTTGGGAGGGTCTGAAGCTCTCTTT	NA	NA	TRBJ1-1	12	TRBV5-1
CASSLVTGTYGYTF	TGCGCCAGCAGCTTGGTAACAGGGACCTATGGCTACACCTTC	NA	NA	TRBJ1-2	14	TRBV5-1
CASSQTRGTSGRYEQYF	TGTGCCAGCAGCCAAACCCGAGGGACTAGCGGGAGGTACGAGCAGTACTTC	TRBD2	medium-sized	TRBJ2-7	17	TRBV11-3
CASSQDDIAKNIQYF	TGTGCCAGCAGCCAGGACGATATAGCCAAAAACATTCAGTACTTC	NA	many	TRBJ2-4	15	TRBV3-1
CSATPGGVSGANVLTF	TGCAGTGCTACCCCAGGGGGCGTTTCTGGGGCCAACGTCCTGACTTTC	TRBD1	NA	TRBJ2-6	16	TRBV20-1
CASSAAGTISYNEQFF	TGTGCCAGCAGTGCAGCGGGGACGATCTCCTACAATGAGCAGTTCTTC	TRBD2	NA	TRBJ2-1	16	TRBV6-1
CASSLASGRSEQFF	TGTGCCAGCAGTTTGGCTAGCGGGAGGAGTGAGCAGTTCTTC	TRBD2	few	TRBJ2-1	14	TRBV28
CASSLAGRSQADTQYF	TGTGCCAGCAGCTTGGCCGGGAGGTCCCAGGCAGATACGCAGTATTTT	TRBD2	many	TRBJ2-3	16	TRBV5-4
CASSLGQDPLKPQHF	TGTGCCAGCAGCTTGGGACAGGACCCCTTGAAACCCCAGCATTTT	TRBD1	NA	TRBJ1-5	15	TRBV7-2
CASSLKGDTYEQYF	TGTGCCAGCAGCTTAAAGGGCGACACCTACGAGCAGTACTTC	NA	once	TRBJ2-7	14	TRBV7-9
CATRERGGYNEQFF	TGTGCCACCAGGGAACGGGGCGGCTACAATGAGCAGTTCTTC	NA	many	TRBJ2-1	14	TRBV24-1
CASSSSYRGQFF	TGCGCCAGCAGTTCCTCGTACAGGGGGCAGTTCTTC	TRBD1	few	TRBJ2-1	12	TRBV10-1
CASSPTSTGMNTEAFF	TGTGCCAGCAGCCCTACCTCAACAGGGATGAACACTGAAGCTTTCTTT	NA	many	TRBJ1-1	16	TRBV3-1
CASSYGTSREQYF	TGTGCCAGCAGCTACGGGACTAGCCGCGAGCAGTACTTC	TRBD2	NA	TRBJ2-7	13	TRBV11-3
CASSDIQGNTGELFF	TGTGCCAGCAGCGATATACAGGGGAACACCGGGGAGCTGTTTTTT	NA	NA	TRBJ2-2	15	TRBV7-8
CASMKRESTNTGELFF	TGTGCCAGCATGAAGCGGGAGAGTACGAACACCGGGGAGCTGTTTTTT	TRBD2	medium-sized	TRBJ2-2	16	TRBV6-1
CATSESPGNSNQPQHF	TGTGCCACCAGTGAGTCCCCAGGGAATAGCAATCAGCCCCAGCATTTT	NA	medium-sized	TRBJ1-5	16	TRBV24-1